This T cell receptor beta chain was sequenced during a study of technical replicates of blood from several donors. TCRdb keeps only in-frame clones here, not all; method: immunoSEQ multiplex PCR. The table lists about 73,000 clones, roughly 93% of them singletons. Germline V CDR1 and CDR2: SGHNT, YYREEE (reference sequence). The CDR3 totals 14 residues. The V end was cut by 3 bases, the J end by 5 bases, with 14 bases between. The sample comprised T cells isolated from PBMCs. The J gene is TRBJ1-2, the V gene TRBV5-4; D perhaps matches TRBD1 (5 bases). The receptor was derived from a human donor in good health. The CDR3 reads CASSSKTAVYGYTF. The CDR3 coding sequence is TGTGCCAGCAGCTCGAAGACAGCCGTATATGGCTACACCTTC.